This T cell receptor (beta chain) was recovered during a study of cytomegalovirus exposure and HLA in healthy donors. Study-wide context: A prior study identified approximately 120 million unique TCR beta sequences from about 179 million T cells.

Study-level results: There were a few CMV-associated chains whose specificity for CMV antigens was confirmed in vitro. Being productive about 90% or about 30% of the time was typical of most TCR beta V segments in an earlier analysis. Some V segments (TRBV6-2 and TRBV6-3 among them) were excluded as indistinguishable.

The PCR used 60 Vbeta and 13 Jbeta primers. The method was immunoSEQ multiplex PCR; TCRdb's version includes in-frame clones alone and lacks a portion of them. This repertoire includes about 150,000 clones. Of note for this clone: Its specificity is not known.

This CDR3 is 16 amino acids long. Per germline, CDR1 MNHEY and CDR2 SMNVEV (reference sequence). V was pared by 3 bases and J by 2 bases, with 16 bases between. The rearrangement links TRBV27 to TRBJ1-2; D gene ambiguous. The sequencing input was PBMCs. The TCR originated in a man in his thirties or forties in good health and CMV-seronegative. CDR3 protein: CASSFLRTHPNYGYTF. The CDR3 coding sequence is TGTGCCAGCAGTTTCCTCAGGACTCATCCCAACTATGGCTACACCTTC.